A selection of T cell receptor beta chains follows, all from one sample in a study of T cell responses to AZD1222 COVID-19 vaccine. Clones were sequenced by immunoSEQ multiplex PCR, and TCRdb holds only the in-frame ones, with some missing. The table has about 89,000 clones, about 90% seen once. The sequencing here drew on peripheral blood, taken on day 0 of MenACWY control vaccination. All receptors derive from an adult in good health. Each CDR3 is given with its conserved first and last residue. The D gene is left open where the match is weak. Clone size is not always given. Where it is, it says once, few, many or a class for expanded clones.

CDR3 length	clone size	D gene	V gene	J gene	CDR3 protein	CDR3 DNA
15	.	TRBD2	TRBV19	TRBJ2-3	CASNPSGRAVDTQYF	TGTGCCAGTAACCCCAGCGGGAGGGCCGTCGATACGCAGTATTTT
15	.	.	TRBV6-2/TRBV6-3	TRBJ2-1	CASSFQGPVDNEQFF	TGTGCCAGCAGTTTCCAGGGGCCTGTTGACAATGAGCAGTTCTTC
14	.	.	TRBV9	TRBJ1-1	CASSPQTVNTEAFF	TGTGCCAGCAGCCCCCAGACAGTGAACACTGAAGCTTTCTTT
14	.	.	TRBV5-1	TRBJ1-1	CASSRVQGDTEAFF	TGCGCCAGCAGCAGGGTTCAGGGTGACACTGAAGCTTTCTTT
11	.	.	TRBV7-8	TRBJ2-5	CASSPQETQYF	TGTGCCAGCAGCCCGCAAGAGACCCAGTACTTC
12	.	.	TRBV5-1	TRBJ2-5	CASSLSQETQYF	TGCGCCAGCAGCTTATCCCAAGAGACCCAGTACTTC
16	.	TRBD2	TRBV6-2/TRBV6-3	TRBJ2-3	CASSYGTSGDTDTQYF	TGTGCCAGCAGTTACGGGACTAGCGGGGACACAGATACGCAGTATTTT
14	.	.	TRBV19	TRBJ2-7	CASSMRQSSYEQYF	TGTGCCAGTAGTATGCGTCAGAGCTCCTACGAGCAGTACTTC
15	.	.	TRBV18	TRBJ1-4	CASSPAAGIGEKLFF	TGTGCCAGCTCACCAGCCGCAGGGATTGGGGAAAAACTGTTTTTT
15	.	TRBD1	TRBV2	TRBJ1-5	CASSNEDRGRQPQHF	TGTGCCAGCAGCAACGAGGACAGGGGGCGTCAGCCCCAGCATTTT
13	.	.	TRBV15	TRBJ1-2	CATSPAGTYGYTF	TGTGCCACCAGCCCGGCGGGGACCTATGGCTACACCTTC
12	.	TRBD1	TRBV28	TRBJ1-1	CASSSRTGEAFF	TGTGCCAGCAGTTCCAGGACAGGTGAAGCTTTCTTT
11	.	.	TRBV7-9	TRBJ2-7	CASSKGWGQYF	TGTGCCAGCAGCAAAGGTTGGGGGCAGTACTTC
14	.	.	TRBV5-6	TRBJ1-2	CASSFTGGGWGYTF	TGTGCCAGCAGCTTTACAGGCGGAGGGTGGGGCTACACCTTC
14	.	.	TRBV7-2	TRBJ1-1	CASSWGPENTEAFF	TGTGCCAGCAGCTGGGGTCCGGAGAACACTGAAGCTTTCTTT
16	.	.	TRBV7-2	TRBJ1-3	CASSLGLEGSGNTIYF	TGTGCCAGCAGCTTAGGGTTAGAGGGCTCTGGAAACACCATATATTTT
12	.	.	TRBV6-2/TRBV6-3	TRBJ1-1	CASSDSDTEAFF	TGTGCCAGCAGTGACTCTGACACTGAAGCTTTCTTT
14	.	.	TRBV19	TRBJ2-3	CASSIVRGPDTQYF	TGTGCCAGTAGTATAGTCCGGGGCCCCGATACGCAGTATTTT
11	once	TRBD1	TRBV28	TRBJ2-7	CASSSTGGAYF	TGTGCCAGCAGTTCTACAGGGGGTGCGTACTTC
12	.	.	TRBV24-1	TRBJ2-1	CATSDFSERQFF	TGTGCCACCAGTGATTTCAGTGAGAGACAGTTCTTC
17	.	TRBD2	TRBV10-3	TRBJ2-1	CAISESTSGVVYNEQFF	TGTGCCATCAGTGAGTCGACTAGCGGGGTGGTCTACAATGAGCAGTTCTTC
17	.	TRBD2	TRBV5-1	TRBJ2-2	CASSGLGAGGATGELFF	TGCGCCAGCAGCGGCTTAGGAGCGGGGGGCGCCACCGGGGAGCTGTTTTTT